The entry below gives a single T cell receptor beta chain sequence along with its context. This specimen comes from a study of blood T cells in healthy people across ages. Next came a second PCR, run for about 7 to 12 cycles, which used a sample-barcoded 5' primer along with a J-beta primer mix. One entry per CDR3 protein results from TCRdb running MiXCR on the 5' RACE reads. The sample lists about 1 million distinct CDR3 sequences, 20% to 25% occurring once. The same data also went into a second study, on T cells of mothers and their children.

This TCR was sampled from a girl between 2 and 10 years old in good health. Specimen: blood.

CDR3 nucleotides: TGTGCCACAGCTAGCGGGGAGATCGATGAGCAGTTCTTC. Amino acids: CATASGEIDEQFF. The V gene is TRBV10-3, the J gene TRBJ2-1; 9 bases match TRBD2. J gave up 8 bases and V 10 bases, and 9 bases lay outside the gene matches. CDR1 is ENHRY and CDR2 is SYGVKD in the germline V gene. The CDR3 length is 13 residues.